This is a list of T cell receptor beta chains from one sample in a study of high-grade serous ovarian cancer treatment subgroups. Profiling relied on immunoSEQ multiplex PCR, and the TCRdb table lists in-frame clones only, not all of them. The table records 35,000 to 45,000 clones, 75% to 85% of them present only once. Material: tumor tissue. Source of these receptors: a human donor with high-grade serous ovarian cancer. CDR3s include the opening cysteine and the closing phenylalanine or tryptophan. Fields, in order: D gene, J gene, clone size, V gene, CDR3 DNA, CDR3 protein. The D gene is left open where the match is weak. Not all rows give a size; the values are once, few, many and, for expanded clones, a class.

TRBD1	TRBJ1-1	.	TRBV5-1	TGCGCCAGCAGCTTGGCAGGGGGAGTACCGTTATCTGAAGCTTTCTTT	CASSLAGGVPLSEAFF
.	TRBJ1-2	once	TRBV20-1	TGCAGTGTCTATGACAGAGGCTACACCTTC	CSVYDRGYTF
.	TRBJ2-7	.	TRBV11-3	TGTGCCAGCAGCTTAGATCAGTACTCCTACGAGCAGTACTTC	CASSLDQYSYEQYF
.	TRBJ1-5	.	TRBV6-6	TGTGCCAGCAGTCCTCGACGTAGCAATCAGCCCCAGCATTTT	CASSPRRSNQPQHF
TRBD2	TRBJ2-7	.	TRBV29-1	TGCAGCGTTGAAGATCGGTCTAGCGGGGACTACGAGCAGTACTTC	CSVEDRSSGDYEQYF
TRBD1	TRBJ1-2	.	TRBV7-2	TGTGCCAGCAGCCTCCCTTCCGAGGGGGCAGCTAACTATGGCTACACCTTC	CASSLPSEGAANYGYTF
.	TRBJ1-1	few	TRBV27	TGTGCCAGCAGTTTTGGACAGAACACTGAAGCTTTCTTT	CASSFGQNTEAFF
.	TRBJ1-5	.	TRBV19	TGTGCCAGTAGTATTGAGGGTTTCAATCAGCCCCAGCATTTT	CASSIEGFNQPQHF
.	TRBJ2-5	.	TRBV6-1	TGTGCCAGCAGGCGCCAAGAGACCCAGTACTTC	CASRRQETQYF
TRBD2	TRBJ2-1	.	TRBV11-1	TGTGCCAGCAGCCTAAATCCGGGACTAGGGGGTTACAATGAGCAGTTCTTC	CASSLNPGLGGYNEQFF
.	TRBJ2-5	.	TRBV5-1	TGCGCCAGCAGCTTGGAACTAGCAGAAGAGACCCAGTACTTC	CASSLELAEETQYF
TRBD1	TRBJ2-1	.	TRBV27	TGTGCCAGCAGTTTATACCGGACAGGGAACAATGAGCAGTTCTTC	CASSLYRTGNNEQFF
TRBD1	TRBJ2-7	.	TRBV18	TGTGCCAGCTCACCACCACGTCAGGGGGCAGGGGTCTACGAGCAGTACTTC	CASSPPRQGAGVYEQYF
TRBD2	TRBJ2-4	.	TRBV7-8	TGTGCCAGCAGCTTGGTATCGGAGGGTAGGGCGGGAGTACCCAAAAACATTCAGTACTTC	CASSLVSEGRAGVPKNIQYF
.	TRBJ1-1	once	TRBV6-1	TGTGCCAGCAGTGTTACTCGGAACACTGAAGCTTTCTTT	CASSVTRNTEAFF
.	TRBJ1-2	.	TRBV5-1	TGCGCCAGCAGCTTGGCCTCGGGGAATTCTAACTATGGCTACACCTTC	CASSLASGNSNYGYTF